These 15 T cell receptor beta chains were all obtained from the same sample, sequenced in a study of PD-L1 blockade in urothelial cancer. Repertoires were generated with immunoSEQ multiplex PCR, while TCRdb's copy carries only in-frame clones and drops some. The data hold 70,000 or so clones, with approximately 80% observed a single time. This sample comprised PBMCs, obtained around atezolizumab (anti-PD-L1) treatment. All receptors derive from a man between 65 and 85 years old with urothelial cancer.

The rearrangement uses TRBV28 and TRBJ2-5; 9 positions agree with TRBD1. V lost 2 bases, J lost 1 base, and 20 bases stayed unmatched. CDR1 is MDHEN, CDR2 SYDVKM, per germline. This CDR3 has 21 amino acids. The chain's CDR3 is CASSLVTIRTGVQLVQETQYF. In nucleotides, the CDR3 is TGTGCCAGCAGTTTAGTGACGATCCGGACAGGGGTTCAGTTGGTCCAAGAGACCCAGTACTTC.

The CDR3 is CASSPVGQGPTNYGYTF. The CDR3, as DNA: TGCGCCAGCAGCCCAGTGGGACAGGGTCCCACTAACTATGGCTACACCTTC. The gene calls are TRBV5-1 and TRBJ1-2; 9 bases map to TRBD1. The germline V gene has CDR1 SGHRS and CDR2 YFSETQ. The CDR3 has 17 amino acids. Losses at the gene ends were 4 bases for V and 0 bases for J; bases not matched to a gene: 10.

This chain uses TRBV11-2 with TRBJ2-5; 7 bases line up with TRBD2. This CDR3 comprises 15 residues. Germline assignment: CDR1 SGHAT and CDR2 FQNNGV. Germline trimming cut 1 base from V and 5 bases from J; bases unmatched to any gene: 7. Written as DNA, the CDR3 is TGTGCCAGCAGCTTAGCCCCGGGAGGTCAGGAGACCCAGTACTTC. Translated: CASSLAPGGQETQYF.

This clone showed up just a few times. The chain has TRBV27 and TRBJ2-1; TRBD2 agrees at 8 bases. Germline CDR1 reads MNHEY; CDR2 reads SMNVEV (reference sequence). The CDR3 spans 15 residues. The trim removed 3 bases at V and 4 bases at J, leaving 5 bases unmatched. In DNA, the CDR3 is TGTGCCAGCAGTTTTTTGGGACTAGGATACAATGAGCAGTTCTTC. It encodes CASSFLGLGYNEQFF.

A few counts support this clone. V gene TRBV7-6 combines with J gene TRBJ2-7; 9 bases match TRBD1. The CDR3 is 15 residues long. V was pared by 5 bases and J by 5 bases, with 10 bases of the junction left unmatched. Germline loops: CDR1 SGHVS, CDR2 FNYEAQ. The CDR3 bases are TGTGCCAGCAGCCGAACAGGGGGCTTGGGGGACGAGCAGTACTTC. This sequence encodes CASSRTGGLGDEQYF.

The chain carries TRBV5-4 and TRBJ1-2; D is uncertain. Trimming took off 2 bases at V and 3 bases at J, with 8 bases between the two ends. This CDR3 is 13 amino acids long. Germline V gene lookup returns CDR1 SGHNT and CDR2 YYREEE (reference sequence). The CDR3 here is CASSFRVDYGYTF. CDR3 coding DNA: TGTGCCAGCAGCTTTCGGGTAGACTATGGCTACACCTTC.

The chain has TRBV6-1 and TRBJ2-1, with 10 bases fitting TRBD2. Trimming took 5 bases from V and 1 from J; bases not matched to a gene: 2. CDR1 is MNHNS and CDR2 is SASEGT in the germline V gene. The CDR3 runs to 15 residues. The CDR3 region has the DNA TGTGCCAGCAGTAATAGCGGGAGGTCCTACAATGAGCAGTTCTTC. Protein: CASSNSGRSYNEQFF.

This sequence joins TRBV4-1 and TRBJ1-2; 7 bases are shared with TRBD1. The CDR3 loop spans 17 amino acids. The trim removed 0 bases at V and 3 bases at J, leaving 10 bases unmatched. Germline-derived CDR1 and CDR2 are MGHRA and YSYEKL. The CDR3 loop reads CASSQDILTGADYGYTF. The CDR3 nucleotides are TGCGCCAGCAGCCAAGATATTCTAACAGGGGCTGACTATGGCTACACCTTC.

V usage is TRBV2 and J usage is TRBJ2-3, with 8 bases aligning to TRBD1. J lost 3 bases, V lost 0 bases, and 8 bases had no gene match. The CDR3 has 17 residues. CDR1 SNHLY and CDR2 FYNNEI come from the germline V gene. The CDR3 sequence: CASSEALGQGGTDTQYF. The DNA of the CDR3 is TGTGCCAGCAGTGAAGCGCTAGGACAGGGCGGGACAGATACGCAGTATTTT.

This clone was observed once. This sequence joins TRBV10-3 and TRBJ2-3; D is undetermined. Germline loops: CDR1 ENHRY, CDR2 SYGVKD. The CDR3 totals 12 residues. The germline V and J ends were trimmed by 2 bases and 4 bases, with 4 bases remaining between them. The CDR3: CAISEISDTQYF. CDR3 sequence (DNA): TGTGCCATCAGTGAGATATCAGATACGCAGTATTTT.

The V and J genes are TRBV9 and TRBJ1-5; perhaps TRBD1 as D (6 bases). V lost 3 bases to trimming and J lost 3 bases, with 10 bases between them. The CDR3 has 14 residues. Germline CDR1 is SGDLS and CDR2 is YYNGEE. The CDR3, as DNA: TGTGCCAGCAGCGAGGGGGACAACAATCAGCCCCAGCATTTT. This codes for CASSEGDNNQPQHF. Full variable domain (outside the CDR3, taken from reference TRBV9 and TRBJ1-5): DSGVTQTPKHLITATGQRVTLRCSPRSGDLSVYWYQQSLDQGLQFLIQYYNGEERAKGNILERFSAQQFPDLHSELNLSSLELGDSALYFCASSEGDNNQPQHFGDGTRLSIL.

On this clone itself: One junction end does not reproduce the germline sequence, and a read error may be involved. The J gene is TRBJ1-4, the V gene TRBV11-3; D unresolved. The V gene's germline CDR1 is SGHNT and CDR2 YENEEA. The CDR3 is 16 amino acids. The CDR3 loop is CASRYFGDPTNEKLFF. CDR3 nucleotides: TGTGCCAGCAGATACTTCGGGGATCCCACTAATGAAAAGCTGTTTTTT.

The J gene is TRBJ1-1, the V gene TRBV10-1; perhaps TRBD1 as D (5 bases). The germline V gene has CDR1 WNHNN and CDR2 SYGVQD (reference sequence). V lost 0 bases to trimming and J lost 11 bases, with 22 bases between them. This CDR3 region has 16 residues. DNA for the CDR3: TGCGCCAGCAGTGAGTCGACCGCGACGGGGGAAGTGAAGGCTTTCTTT. Translation: CASSESTATGEVKAFF.

The CDR3 protein is CASSLLLELRVYNEQFF. The CDR3 DNA reads TGTGCCAGCAGCTTGCTCCTGGAGCTGAGGGTTTACAATGAGCAGTTCTTC. V gene TRBV5-5 combines with J gene TRBJ2-1; maybe TRBD2 (5 bases). From germline, CDR1 is SGHKS and CDR2 YYEKEE (reference sequence). Trimming removed 1 base at V and 4 bases at J, with 18 bases between. The CDR3 has 17 amino acids.

Written as DNA, the CDR3 is TGCGCCAGCAGCCCCGGACAGGGAATAAACACTGAAGCTTTCTTT. Its translation: CASSPGQGINTEAFF. This chain uses TRBV5-1 with TRBJ1-1; the match to TRBD1 covers 8 bases. The CDR3 length is 15 residues. V was pared by 4 bases and J by 2 bases, with 7 bases of the junction left unmatched. CDR1 is SGHRS, CDR2 YFSETQ, per germline.